These 25 T cell receptor beta chains originate from one sample sequenced in a study of beta chain features in type 1 diabetes. As every portion of the isolated RNA was reverse transcribed, the sequencing read expressed TCRB transcripts. Data came from immunoSEQ multiplex PCR; TCRdb stores just in-frame clones and leaves some out. Of approximately 470,000 clones in the sample, approximately 30% were seen once. The sample comprised naive CD4+ T cells from blood. These receptors were taken from a man aged 18-30 years in good health.

A few counts support this clone. This chain links TRBV30 with TRBJ2-2; no clear D gene. This CDR3 contains 16 residues. Germline V CDR1 and CDR2: GTSNPN, SVGIG (reference sequence). V gave up 2 bases and J gave up 0 bases, with 13 bases separating them. The CDR3 sequence: CAWSYTRSANTGELFF. As DNA, the CDR3 is TGTGCCTGGAGTTACACCAGGTCAGCGAACACCGGGGAGCTGTTTTTT.

The V call is TRBV28, the J call TRBJ2-7, with 9 bases aligning to TRBD1. The germline V gene encodes CDR1 MDHEN and CDR2 SYDVKM. The ends lost 6 bases at V and 2 bases at J; junction bases unmatched: 8. This CDR3 is 15 amino acids long. CDR3 loop: CASRRGQGQTYEQYF. DNA of the CDR3: TGTGCCAGCAGACGGGGACAGGGACAAACCTACGAGCAGTACTTC.

CDR3 bases: TGTGCCAGCAGACTCCAGGGGTTTGGCTACACCTTC. This encodes CASRLQGFGYTF. The rearrangement joins TRBV6-1 to TRBJ1-2; possible D gene TRBD1, 6 bases. In germline, CDR1 is MNHNS, CDR2 SASEGT. The CDR3 spans 12 residues. V lost 6 bases and J 7 bases, leaving 12 bases between the germline ends.

CDR3 in amino acids: CASSLFGASYNEQFF. CDR3 DNA sequence: TGTGCCAGCAGCTTGTTCGGGGCCTCCTACAATGAGCAGTTCTTC. The genes are TRBV5-4 and TRBJ2-1; D may be TRBD1 or TRBD2 (5 bases each). V shed 1 base and J shed 0 bases, with 8 bases lying between them. CDR1 is SGHNT and CDR2 is YYREEE in the germline V gene (reference sequence). The length of the CDR3 is 15 residues. Full variable domain (remainder filled in from reference TRBV5-4 and TRBJ2-1): ETGVTQSPTHLIKTRGQQVTLRCSSQSGHNTVSWYQQALGQGPQFIFQYYREEENGRGNFPPRFSGLQFPNYSSELNVNALELDDSALYLCASSLFGASYNEQFFGPGTRLTVL.

The table lists this clone with a few counts. V and J are TRBV4-1 and TRBJ2-7, with 10 bases matching TRBD2. Germline loops: CDR1 MGHRA, CDR2 YSYEKL. The trim removed 0 bases at V and 0 bases at J, leaving 5 bases unmatched. The CDR3 is made up of 17 amino acids. CDR3 loop: CASSQDDSGRSSYEQYF. In nucleotides, the CDR3 is TGCGCCAGCAGCCAAGATGATAGCGGGAGGAGCTCCTACGAGCAGTACTTC.

This clone showed up just a few times. The CDR3 here is CASSSQGVGTDTQYF. Written as DNA, the CDR3 is TGTGCCAGCAGCTCCCAGGGGGTCGGCACAGATACGCAGTATTTT. The chain has TRBV7-8 and TRBJ2-3, with 7 bases fitting TRBD1. The J segment lost 1 base and the V segment lost 4 bases, leaving 5 bases of the junction unmatched. CDR1 SGHVS and CDR2 FQNEAQ come from the germline V gene. The CDR3 is made up of 15 amino acids. Supplemented by reference TRBV7-8 and TRBJ2-3, the full variable domain reads GAGVSQSPRYKVAKRGQDVALRCDPISGHVSLFWYQQALGQGPEFLTYFQNEAQLDKSGLPSDRFFAERPEGSVSTLKIQRTQQEDSAVYLCASSSQGVGTDTQYFGPGTRLTVL.

The V call is TRBV30, the J call TRBJ2-6; D is uncertain. CDR3 length: 14 amino acids. The germline gives CDR1 GTSNPN, CDR2 SVGIG (reference sequence). Between the trimmed V and J ends, which lost 5 bases and 0 bases, there was a span of 8 bases. As DNA, the CDR3 is TGTGCCTGGGGGCAGCTCTCTGGGGCCAACGTCCTGACTTTC. The encoded protein is CAWGQLSGANVLTF. Combining the CDR3 with reference TRBV30 and TRBJ2-6 gives the whole variable domain SQTIHQWPATLVQPVGSPLSLECTVEGTSNPNLYWYRQAAGRGLQLLFYSVGIGQISSEVPQNLSASRPQDRQFILSSKKLLLSDSGFYLCAWGQLSGANVLTFGAGSRLTVL.

The chain is built from TRBV7-2 and TRBJ2-3, with TRBD2 as a possible D gene (5 bases). From germline, CDR1 is SGHTA and CDR2 FQGNSA. This CDR3 has 14 residues. Trimming stripped 3 bases from V and 7 bases from J, with 14 bases between. CDR3 region: CASSFGSSRNTQYF. The CDR3 DNA is TGTGCCAGCAGCTTTGGGAGCTCGCGGAATACGCAGTATTTT.

The chain has TRBV5-4 and TRBJ2-2; the D is unclear. In germline, CDR1 is SGHNT, CDR2 YYREEE (reference sequence). The CDR3 runs to 15 residues. The V gene lost 4 bases and the J gene lost 1 base, with 11 bases spanning the gap. For the CDR3, the DNA is TGTGCCAGCAGCCCCTCCGGGTGGAACACCGGGGAGCTGTTTTTT. Amino acid sequence: CASSPSGWNTGELFF.

This clone occurred a few times. Within the sample, other DNA sequences also encode this same CDR3. The chain joins TRBV2 to TRBJ2-7, with D hard to call. From germline, CDR1 is SNHLY and CDR2 FYNNEI. Trimming removed 4 bases at V and 3 bases at J, with 7 bases between. This CDR3 spans 12 amino acids. Here the CDR3 DNA reads TGTGCCAGCAGTGCGCAGAACTACGAGCAGTACTTC. It specifies CASSAQNYEQYF.

This chain links TRBV1 with TRBJ2-5. TRBV1 corresponds to a pseudogene. There are 11 residues in the CDR3. Written as DNA, the CDR3 is TGCACCAGCAGCCAAGAGCCGACCCAGTACTTC. Residues: CTSSQEPTQYF.

As regards this clone: The junction shows a germline mismatch at one end, possibly a read error. The chain is built from TRBV7-7 and TRBJ2-7, with D tentatively TRBD2 (5 bases). The CDR3 length is 14 residues. Germline V gives CDR1 SSHAT, CDR2 FNYEAQ (reference sequence). CDR3 in amino acids: CASSTSLLVSEQYF. CDR3 sequence (DNA): TGTGCTAGCAGCACCTCCCTACTAGTGAGTGAGCAGTACTTC.

This clone was picked up one time. The V gene is TRBV5-1, the J gene TRBJ2-1; 9 bases match TRBD1. V lost 4 bases, J lost 2 bases, and 10 bases stayed unmatched. Germline CDR1 reads SGHRS; CDR2 reads YFSETQ. CDR3 length: 17 residues. CDR3 region: CASSPGPGDRAYNEQFF. As DNA, the CDR3 is TGCGCCAGCAGCCCGGGCCCCGGGGACAGGGCCTACAATGAGCAGTTCTTC.

This chain joins TRBV5-4 and TRBJ2-1, with 10 nucleotides matching TRBD2. V gave up 1 base and J gave up 0 bases; unmatched junction bases: 4. CDR1 is SGHNT and CDR2 is YYREEE in the germline V gene (reference sequence). This CDR3 is 17 amino acids long. CDR3 sequence: CASSLKSSGSSYNEQFF. The CDR3 nucleotides read TGTGCCAGCAGCTTGAAGTCTAGCGGGAGCTCCTACAATGAGCAGTTCTTC.

This chain uses TRBV28 with TRBJ2-7; D is undetermined. This CDR3 comprises 14 residues. The V end lost 3 bases, the J end lost 0 bases, and 9 bases lay between the germline ends. Germline CDR1 is MDHEN and CDR2 is SYDVKM. CDR3 loop: CASSLLSSSYEQYF. The CDR3 bases are TGTGCCAGCAGTTTGCTGAGTTCCTCCTACGAGCAGTACTTC. The whole variable domain, remainder taken from reference TRBV28 and TRBJ2-7, is DVKVTQSSRYLVKRTGEKVFLECVQDMDHENMFWYRQDPGLGLRLIYFSYDVKMKEKGDIPEGYSVSREKKERFSLILESASTNQTSMYLCASSLLSSSYEQYFGPGTRLTVT.

This clone was seen only a few times. This chain links TRBV7-2 with TRBJ2-2, with 7 positions matching TRBD2. Unmatched junction bases numbered 4, after V lost 2 bases and J lost 4 bases. There are 15 residues in the CDR3. Germline loops: CDR1 SGHTA, CDR2 FQGNSA. CDR3 bases: TGTGCCAGCAGCTTAAGACTAGCCGGCACCGGGGAGCTGTTTTTT. Residues: CASSLRLAGTGELFF.

The table lists this clone with a few counts. This chain uses TRBV4-3 with TRBJ2-7; TRBD1 agrees at 10 bases. The J segment lost 6 bases and the V segment lost 3 bases, leaving 5 bases of the junction unmatched. CDR1 is LGHNA, CDR2 YSLEER, per germline. The CDR3 has 14 amino acids. The DNA for the CDR3 is TGCGCCAGCAGCCAGCCGGGGACAGGGGCCGAGCAGTACTTC. Amino acids: CASSQPGTGAEQYF.

This clone occurred a few times. J is TRBJ2-7 and V is TRBV20-1; D possibly corresponds to TRBD1 (5 bases). This CDR3 region has 11 residues. CDR1 and CDR2 from the germline V gene are DFQATT and SNEGSKA (reference sequence). Trimming stripped 4 bases from V and 5 bases from J, with 9 bases between. The DNA of the CDR3 is TGCAGTGCTACAGGGTCGGACGAGCAGTACTTC. As protein: CSATGSDEQYF.

Only a few counts were recorded for this clone. The V gene is TRBV7-9, the J gene TRBJ2-3; no reliable D call. The CDR3 has 17 residues. Looked up from germline, CDR1 is SEHNR and CDR2 is FQNEAQ (reference sequence). The ends were cut back, 0 bases at V and 1 base at J, with 14 bases in the middle. CDR3 protein: CASSLALDPAGTDTQYF. The CDR3 bases are TGTGCCAGCAGCTTAGCCTTGGACCCCGCGGGCACAGATACGCAGTATTTT. The whole variable domain, remainder taken from reference TRBV7-9 and TRBJ2-3, is DTGVSQNPRHKITKRGQNVTFRCDPISEHNRLYWYRQTLGQGPEFLTYFQNEAQLEKSRLLSDRFSAERPKGSFSTLEIQRTEQGDSAMYLCASSLALDPAGTDTQYFGPGTRLTVL.

This clone has only a few counts. This chain uses TRBV15 with TRBJ2-1; D remains ambiguous. This CDR3 is 13 amino acids long. Trimming left V 0 bases short and J 7 bases short, with 7 bases between. The V gene's germline CDR1 is LNHNV and CDR2 YYDKDF (reference sequence). The CDR3 loop reads CATSRDPGNEQFF. The CDR3 DNA reads TGTGCCACCAGCAGAGACCCCGGGAATGAGCAGTTCTTC.

This chain uses TRBV4-3 with TRBJ2-5; the D is unclear. From germline, CDR1 is LGHNA and CDR2 YSLEER. The CDR3 spans 15 residues. Between the trimmed V and J ends, which lost 4 bases and 5 bases, there was a span of 17 bases. CDR3 protein: CASSPTGVTGETQYF. CDR3 DNA: TGCGCCAGCAGCCCCACCGGAGTAACTGGGGAGACCCAGTACTTC.

This clone occurred a few times. This chain links TRBV5-1 with TRBJ2-1; 9 nucleotides agree with TRBD1. The V and J ends lost 4 bases and 0 bases, in that order; junction bases with no gene match: 2. The germline CDR1 and CDR2 sequences are SGHRS and YFSETQ. This CDR3 spans 15 amino acids. This CDR3 reads CASSPTGGSYNEQFF. DNA for the CDR3: TGCGCCAGCAGCCCGACAGGGGGCTCCTACAATGAGCAGTTCTTC.

The chain joins TRBV2 to TRBJ2-1; 7 bases agree with TRBD2. The CDR3 contains 17 residues. J was trimmed by 8 bases and V by 3 bases; bases with no gene match: 16. Germline values: CDR1 SNHLY, CDR2 FYNNEI. Written as DNA, the CDR3 is TGTGCCAGCAGTGAGAGCTTCGATGCGGGAGTCATTCATGAGCAGTTCTTC. Its translation is CASSESFDAGVIHEQFF.

This clone was seen a handful of times. The chain combines TRBV29-1 with TRBJ2-5; TRBD1 matches at 11 bases. V was pared by 6 bases and J by 7 bases, with 13 bases of the junction left unmatched. The germline CDR1 and CDR2 sequences are SQVTM and ANQGSEA. The CDR3 length is 15 residues. In DNA form, the CDR3 reads TGCAGCGTCAAGGGCGGACAGGGGGCGTACGGGACCCAGTACTTC. Encoded protein: CSVKGGQGAYGTQYF.

For this clone: At the DNA level, this CDR3 is encoded by other sequences in the same sample as well. The V and J genes are TRBV20-1 and TRBJ2-7, with D unresolved. The CDR3 spans 11 residues. V shed 3 bases and J shed 5 bases, with 8 bases lying between them. CDR1 DFQATT and CDR2 SNEGSKA come from the germline V gene (reference sequence). The CDR3 DNA is TGCAGTGCTAGTGTTGGGGACGAGCAGTACTTC. Translating it yields CSASVGDEQYF.